These 4 T cell receptor beta chains were all obtained from the same sample, sequenced in a study of blood T cell repertoires in COVID-19. TCRdb's table, derived via immunoSEQ multiplex PCR, lists solely in-frame clones and lacks some. The sample yields approximately 250,000 clones, approximately 90% seen once. The sample was PBMCs or T cells enriched from blood (not recorded which). The receptors come from a man in his forties who had been exposed to COVID-19.

This chain uses TRBV9 with TRBJ1-5, with D maybe TRBD1 (6 bases). V lost 3 bases to trimming and J lost 6 bases, with 16 bases between them. CDR3 length equals 15 residues. CDR1 and CDR2 from the germline V gene are SGDLS and YYNGEE. CDR3 region: CASSDSPGATQPQHF. CDR3 DNA sequence: TGTGCCAGCAGCGATTCGCCAGGGGCAACTCAGCCCCAGCATTTT.

The chain uses TRBV27 and TRBJ2-1, with TRBD2 identical over 12 bases. CDR1 is MNHEY and CDR2 is SMNVEV in the germline V gene (reference sequence). This CDR3 contains 16 residues. Unmatched junction bases numbered 3, after V lost 6 bases and J lost 0 bases. Written as DNA, the CDR3 is TGTGCCAGCAGACTAGCGGGAGGCGGCTCCTACAATGAGCAGTTCTTC. Protein product: CASRLAGGGSYNEQFF.

V is TRBV20-1 and J is TRBJ1-3, with D uncertain. Looked up from germline, CDR1 is DFQATT and CDR2 is SNEGSKA (reference sequence). CDR3 size: 13 residues. Trimming pared 3 bases from V and 2 bases from J, leaving 8 bases between. The CDR3 DNA follows: TGCAGTGCTAGTCCCCCTCCTGGAAACACCATATATTTT. Translating it yields CSASPPPGNTIYF.

The chain uses TRBV19 and TRBJ2-7; 9 bases align to TRBD1. This CDR3 has 13 residues. CDR1 is LNHDA, CDR2 SQIVND, per germline (reference sequence). Trimming at V came to 6 bases and at J to 4 bases, leaving 4 bases not matched to a gene. The chain's CDR3 is CASRGQGLYEQYF. The CDR3 DNA reads as TGTGCCAGTAGAGGACAGGGGTTGTACGAGCAGTACTTC.